This T cell receptor (beta chain) was captured by sequencing in a study of regulatory dendritic cells for organ transplantation. Background on the study: Day 6 dendritic cell cultures were stimulated with LPS.

Regarding this clone: Antigen specificity is unknown.

Allogeneic regulatory or mature dendritic cells were co-cultured for less than six days with CFSE-labeled sorted T cells at 1:10. Study-wide results and limits: Naive T cells showed high diversity, memory cells less, memory CD8+ least.

This table comes from immunoSEQ multiplex PCR, and its TCRdb copy is limited to in-frame clones, with some not included. The sample has about 20,000 clones, 70% to 90% seen once. Sequencing was carried out using naive CD4+ T cells from blood cultured with regulatory dendritic cells. Subset reported: CD45RA+ naive T cells. The TCR originated in a human donor in good health.

CDR3 DNA sequence: TGTGCCAGCAATCTATCGGATGGCTACACCTTC. Encoded protein: CASNLSDGYTF. V usage is TRBV28 and J usage is TRBJ1-2, with D hard to call. This CDR3 spans 11 amino acids. V was cut by 7 bases and J by 6 bases, with 9 bases left in between. CDR1 is MDHEN and CDR2 is SYDVKM in the germline V gene.